This is a list of T cell receptor beta chains from one sample in a study of T-cell memory formation after mild COVID-19. TCRdb fed the 5' RACE reads into MiXCR, producing one record per CDR3 protein. The data hold a few hundred thousand distinct CDR3 sequences, with 14% observed a single time. The sample was PBMCs or a T cell subset sorted from them (not recorded which). These TCRs come from a man aged 18 to 30 who had mild COVID-19 (a few samples of this study predate the infection). Cell type and time point are not known. Each CDR3 is given with its conserved first and last residue. The order of the fields is clone size, D gene, V gene, J gene, CDR3 protein, CDR3 DNA. D genes are given only for firm matches. Expanded clones are given a class, and other clones once, few, many or no size at all.

NA,NA,TRBV10-3,TRBJ1-6,CAISESVDSYNSPLHF,TGTGCCATCAGTGAGTCGGTAGACTCCTATAATTCACCCCTCCACTTT
NA,NA,TRBV19,TRBJ2-3,CASSIQGADTQYF,TGTGCCAGTAGTATACAGGGCGCAGATACGCAGTATTTT
NA,NA,TRBV7-9,TRBJ2-3,CASSHKVREPDTQYF,TGTGCCAGCAGCCACAAAGTCCGGGAACCAGATACGCAGTATTTT
NA,NA,TRBV15,TRBJ2-4,CATSTVEGAPKNIQYF,TGTGCCACCAGCACAGTGGAGGGGGCTCCCAAAAACATTCAGTACTTC
NA,NA,TRBV18,TRBJ2-7,CASSPRPEIYEQYF,TGTGCCAGCTCCCCACGGCCCGAGATCTACGAGCAGTACTTC
few,NA,TRBV18,TRBJ2-7,CASSPVAGQGYEQYF,TGTGCCAGCTCACCAGTGGCAGGGCAAGGCTACGAGCAGTACTTC
NA,NA,TRBV6-5,TRBJ2-2,CAAGKGDTGELFF,TGTGCCGCCGGGAAAGGTGACACCGGGGAGCTGTTTTTT
NA,TRBD1,TRBV18,TRBJ2-1,CASSPRPTQGDEQFF,TGTGCCAGCTCACCACGGCCCACTCAGGGGGATGAGCAGTTCTTC
few,NA,TRBV4-2,TRBJ1-6,CASSPRSGFVGNSPLHF,TGTGCCAGCAGCCCGCGGTCGGGGTTCGTCGGAAATTCACCCCTCCACTTT
few,NA,TRBV12-3/TRBV12-4,TRBJ1-5,CASSFGGRDQPQHF,TGTGCCAGCAGTTTTGGAGGGAGGGATCAGCCCCAGCATTTT
few,NA,TRBV7-9,TRBJ1-1,CASTRGVSTEAFF,TGTGCCAGCACAAGGGGGGTCAGCACTGAAGCTTTCTTT
few,NA,TRBV20-1,TRBJ2-7,CSARDGHQDEQYF,TGCAGTGCTAGAGATGGCCATCAGGACGAGCAGTACTTC
few,NA,TRBV19,TRBJ2-1,CASSISSAYNEQFF,TGTGCCAGTAGTATCTCCTCCGCGTACAATGAGCAGTTCTTC
few,NA,TRBV2,TRBJ2-1,CASSSSIDSHLYNEQFF,TGTGCCAGCAGTTCTAGTATTGACAGCCATCTCTACAATGAGCAGTTCTTC
NA,NA,TRBV9,TRBJ1-2,CASSVEGGYGYTF,TGTGCCAGCAGCGTAGAGGGGGGCTATGGCTACACCTTC
NA,NA,TRBV4-3,TRBJ2-7,CASSQESAPLYEQYF,TGCGCCAGCAGCCAAGAATCCGCGCCCCTCTACGAGCAGTACTTC
NA,NA,TRBV20-1,TRBJ2-2,CSARDNGEMFF,TGCAGTGCTAGAGATAACGGGGAGATGTTTTTT
NA,TRBD1,TRBV5-4,TRBJ2-3,CASSLDRGLDTQYF,TGTGCCAGCAGCTTAGACAGGGGTTTAGATACGCAGTATTTT
NA,TRBD2,TRBV29-1,TRBJ2-3,CSVETSGARTDTQYF,TGCAGCGTTGAAACTAGCGGGGCCCGCACAGATACGCAGTATTTT
NA,TRBD1,TRBV5-6,TRBJ2-1,CASSLLRGYRGGAYNEQFF,TGTGCCAGCAGCTTGTTGAGGGGATACAGGGGTGGCGCCTACAATGAGCAGTTCTTC
many,TRBD2,TRBV5-6,TRBJ2-5,CASSSSGGGKTQYF,TGTGCCAGCAGCTCCTCGGGCGGGGGGAAGACCCAGTACTTC
NA,NA,TRBV9,TRBJ1-1,CASSAWENTEAFF,TGTGCCAGCAGCGCCTGGGAGAACACTGAAGCTTTCTTT
many,NA,TRBV7-3,TRBJ2-1,CASSLSGIPNEQFF,TGTGCCAGCAGCTTATCGGGGATACCGAATGAGCAGTTCTTC
NA,TRBD1,TRBV6-6,TRBJ2-1,CASSYPGQGEVEQFF,TGTGCCAGCAGTTACCCCGGACAGGGGGAGGTTGAGCAGTTCTTC
NA,NA,TRBV19,TRBJ1-1,CASSISPGPEAFF,TGTGCCAGTAGTATATCTCCGGGACCTGAAGCTTTCTTT
NA,NA,TRBV7-3,TRBJ2-3,CASSLSGTGTDTQYF,TGTGCCAGCAGCTTAAGCGGGACTGGCACAGATACGCAGTATTTT
NA,NA,TRBV6-5,TRBJ2-3,CASRDAADTQYF,TGTGCCAGCAGGGACGCGGCAGATACGCAGTATTTT
NA,NA,TRBV7-2,TRBJ2-5,CASSNPGVGTQYF,TGTGCCAGCAGCAACCCAGGGGTGGGGACCCAGTACTTC
NA,NA,TRBV19,TRBJ2-5,CASSIASPGQETQYF,TGTGCCAGTAGTATTGCTTCTCCGGGGCAAGAGACCCAGTACTTC
few,NA,TRBV20-1,TRBJ2-3,CSAPGGAKDTQYF,TGCAGTGCCCCAGGGGGGGCGAAGGATACGCAGTATTTT
NA,TRBD2,TRBV7-2,TRBJ2-2,CASSTGGGGELFF,TGTGCCAGCAGTACGGGGGGTGGCGGGGAGCTGTTTTTT
few,NA,TRBV6-5,TRBJ1-5,CASSLNPGGQPQHF,TGTGCCAGCAGTCTCAACCCCGGCGGCCAGCCCCAGCATTTT
NA,TRBD1,TRBV6-1,TRBJ2-2,CARVKPWDRSKKYDTGELFF,TGTGCCAGGGTGAAACCGTGGGACAGGAGTAAAAAATACGACACCGGGGAGCTGTTTTTT
NA,NA,TRBV3-1,TRBJ1-1,CASSGDSLRAFF,TGTGCCAGCAGCGGTGACAGTCTTCGGGCTTTCTTT
few,NA,TRBV5-1,TRBJ2-2,CASSSGDSNTGELFF,TGCGCCAGCAGCTCGGGGGACTCGAACACCGGGGAGCTGTTTTTT
few,NA,TRBV15,TRBJ2-1,CATSRDLGPYNEQFF,TGTGCCACCAGCAGAGATCTGGGGCCGTACAATGAGCAGTTCTTC
NA,TRBD1,TRBV5-1,TRBJ1-1,CASSLETGGGEAFF,TGCGCCAGCAGCTTGGAAACAGGGGGTGGTGAAGCTTTCTTT
few,NA,TRBV20-1,TRBJ2-5,CSAKYVGGETQYF,TGCAGTGCTAAATATGTGGGGGGAGAGACCCAGTACTTC
few,TRBD1,TRBV28,TRBJ1-6,CASTRQGARNSPLHF,TGTGCCAGCACCCGACAGGGGGCTCGTAATTCACCCCTCCACTTT
NA,NA,TRBV2,TRBJ1-6,CASTRNSPLHF,TGTGCCAGCACTAGGAATTCACCCCTCCACTTT
few,NA,TRBV6-5,TRBJ1-4,CASSFRGTNEKLFF,TGTGCCAGCAGTTTCAGGGGAACTAATGAAAAACTGTTTTTT
many,NA,TRBV12-3/TRBV12-4,TRBJ2-3,CASSWGIDTQYF,TGTGCCAGCAGTTGGGGGATAGATACGCAGTATTTT
NA,NA,TRBV20-1,TRBJ2-1,CSARSSRELYNEQFF,TGCAGTGCTAGATCCAGCCGGGAACTCTACAATGAGCAGTTCTTC
NA,NA,TRBV7-2,TRBJ2-1,CASSLDYRRGLWHEQFF,TGTGCCAGCAGCTTAGATTACAGGAGGGGTCTCTGGCATGAGCAGTTCTTC
NA,NA,TRBV7-2,TRBJ1-1,CASSPGAGTEAFF,TGTGCCAGCAGCCCCGGGGCGGGCACTGAAGCTTTCTTT
few,NA,TRBV28,TRBJ1-5,CASSFGSAGPLYNQPQHF,TGTGCCAGCAGTTTCGGTTCTGCGGGCCCCCTTTACAATCAGCCCCAGCATTTT
NA,NA,TRBV27,TRBJ2-6,CASSLGSLSGANVLTF,TGTGCCAGCAGTTTAGGCAGCCTCTCTGGGGCCAACGTCCTGACTTTC
NA,TRBD1,TRBV9,TRBJ1-4,CASSADRATNEKLFF,TGTGCCAGCAGCGCCGACAGGGCAACTAATGAAAAACTGTTTTTT
few,NA,TRBV7-2,TRBJ1-2,CASSPMDSNYGYTF,TGTGCCAGCAGCCCCATGGACAGCAACTATGGCTACACCTTC
few,NA,TRBV28,TRBJ2-5,CASSPPLGRGQETQYF,TGTGCCAGCAGTCCACCTCTGGGGCGGGGACAAGAGACCCAGTACTTC
NA,NA,TRBV5-6,TRBJ2-2,CASSLGWATGELFF,TGTGCCAGCAGCTTGGGCTGGGCAACCGGGGAGCTGTTTTTT
NA,TRBD1,TRBV20-1,TRBJ2-5,CSARSGTDQETQYF,TGCAGTGCTAGGTCCGGGACAGATCAAGAGACCCAGTACTTC
few,NA,TRBV5-1,TRBJ1-5,CASRETSNQPQHF,TGCGCCAGCAGGGAGACATCCAATCAGCCCCAGCATTTT
many,NA,TRBV4-3,TRBJ2-5,CASSQDWRGETQYF,TGCGCCAGCAGCCAAGACTGGAGGGGAGAGACCCAGTACTTC
many,NA,TRBV12-3/TRBV12-4,TRBJ1-4,CASSFINQGEKLFF,TGTGCCAGCAGTTTTATAAATCAAGGAGAAAAACTGTTTTTT